This TCR beta chain was retrieved from a study of blood T cells in healthy people across ages. Germline CDR1 reads SGHTA; CDR2 reads FQGNSA. Trimming took off 3 bases at V and 10 bases at J, with 12 bases between the two ends. The CDR3 is 12 residues long. Alongside a J-beta primer mix, a sample-barcoded 5' primer served in a second PCR lasting 7 to 11 cycles. The template-switch adaptor was a 5' adaptor with 12 random nucleotides. It tagged each cDNA molecule. TCRdb reprocessed the 5' RACE reads via MiXCR and lists one record per CDR3 protein. The sample has about 1.5 million distinct CDR3 sequences; roughly two fifths are singletons.

The receptor's source is a woman aged 18 to 35 in good health. Sequenced material: blood. The genes are TRBV7-2 and TRBJ1-2; the D gene is possibly TRBD1 (5 bases). The CDR3 reads CASSFVTGDYTF. CDR3 coding DNA: TGTGCCAGCAGCTTTGTCACGGGGGACTACACCTTC.